The rows below give T cell receptor beta chains drawn from one sample of a study of cytomegalovirus exposure and HLA in healthy donors. The repertoire was sequenced with immunoSEQ multiplex PCR; TCRdb's copy has only in-frame clones and lacks some. This table has about 160,000 clones, roughly 73% appearing once. Sequencing used PBMCs. The source is a woman aged 30 to 39 in good health and CMV-seronegative. CDR3s include the opening cysteine and the closing phenylalanine or tryptophan. The order of the fields is V gene, D gene, clone size, J gene, CDR3 DNA, CDR3 protein. D genes are given only for firm matches. Only part of the rows carry a size: once, few, many, or a class if the clone is expanded.

TRBV19	.	.	TRBJ1-1	TGTGCCAGTAGTATTTCAGGGAACACTGAAGCTTTCTTT	CASSISGNTEAFF
TRBV18	TRBD1	.	TRBJ1-6	TGTGCCAGCTCACCACCTCAGGGGACAGGCAGGGGTGTCCTCCTCCACTTT	CASSPPQGTGRGVLLHF
TRBV6-1	TRBD1	.	TRBJ2-3	TGTGCCAGCAGTCCCGCCAGGGGGCCAGATACGCAGTATTTT	CASSPARGPDTQYF
TRBV13	.	.	TRBJ2-7	TGTGCCAGCAGCTTAACAGGTCAGGCTTTCGAGCAGTACTTC	CASSLTGQAFEQYF
TRBV29-1	.	.	TRBJ2-7	TGCAGCGCAGCCTCTCCAGGGGCCCCCTTTTACGAGCAGTACTTC	CSAASPGAPFYEQYF
TRBV5-6	.	once	TRBJ1-4	TGTGCCAGCAGCGGGTGGACGGGGGGAGGTAATGAAAAACTGTTTTTT	CASSGWTGGGNEKLFF
TRBV29-1	TRBD1	.	TRBJ2-1	TGCAGCGTTCGCGACAGGGGCGAACACAATGAGCAGTTCTTC	CSVRDRGEHNEQFF
TRBV27	TRBD1	.	TRBJ1-2	TGTGCCAGCAGTCCGCAGGGACAGGGCGATGGCTACACCTTC	CASSPQGQGDGYTF
TRBV7-2	TRBD1	.	TRBJ1-5	TGTGCCAGCAGCTTAGGGGGACAGGGGGAATGGTTTAGTCAGCCCCAGCATTTT	CASSLGGQGEWFSQPQHF
TRBV13	.	.	TRBJ1-4	TGTGCCAGCAGCTTACGGGGGGATGGAAGGAAACTGTTTTTT	CASSLRGDGRKLFF
TRBV5-1	.	.	TRBJ2-1	TGCGCCAGCAGCGCCGACAGGCTAGGCAATGAGCAGTTCTTC	CASSADRLGNEQFF
TRBV7-9	.	.	TRBJ1-1	TGTGCCAGCAGCATCAGGGGAATGAACACTGAAGCTTTCTTT	CASSIRGMNTEAFF
TRBV7-2	.	.	TRBJ2-1	TGTGCCAGCAGCTTAGGGTTAGCGCCTACCTACAATGAGCAGTTCTTC	CASSLGLAPTYNEQFF
TRBV5-1	TRBD2	.	TRBJ2-5	TGCGCCAGCAGCTTGGCCGTGACTAGCGGGGGACTGTACCAAGAGACCCAGTACTTC	CASSLAVTSGGLYQETQYF
TRBV5-8	.	.	TRBJ1-4	TGTGCCAGCAGCGTCGACCTCACAGGGTCGACTGAAAAACTGTTTTTT	CASSVDLTGSTEKLFF
TRBV10-1	.	.	TRBJ2-7	TGCGCCAGCATACACTACGAGCAGTACTTC	CASIHYEQYF
TRBV6-1	TRBD1	few	TRBJ1-5	TGTGCCAGCAGTGTCACAGGGGGCGGCAATCAGCCCCAGCATTTT	CASSVTGGGNQPQHF
TRBV7-9	.	.	TRBJ1-1	TGTGCCAGCAGCCGAGGGGAGGGGGGGCCGAACACTGAAGCTTTCTTT	CASSRGEGGPNTEAFF
TRBV2	.	.	TRBJ1-3	TGTGCCAGTCAGGGAACGTCCTCTGGAAACACCATATATTTT	CASQGTSSGNTIYF
TRBV6-5	.	.	TRBJ1-1	TGTGCCAGCAGGTGGGGGAGGTGGACTGAAGCTTTCTTT	CASRWGRWTEAFF
TRBV11-2	.	.	TRBJ2-3	TGTGCCAGCAGCTTAGTTCCGGGCACAGATACGCAGTATTTT	CASSLVPGTDTQYF
TRBV25-1	.	.	TRBJ1-2	TGTGCCAGCAGTGTGTCCGCTAACTATGGCTACACCTTC	CASSVSANYGYTF
TRBV5-4	.	.	TRBJ1-1	TGTGCCAGCAGCTTGGAGGGCAGGGAGAACACTGAAGCTTTCTTT	CASSLEGRENTEAFF
TRBV29-1	.	.	TRBJ1-1	TGCAGCGTTGTAAAGAACACTGAAGCTTTCTTT	CSVVKNTEAFF
TRBV5-1	TRBD1	.	TRBJ2-4	TGCGCCAGCAGTGAGGGGGCCAAGTCGAACATTCAGTACTTC	CASSEGAKSNIQYF
TRBV10-3	.	.	TRBJ1-1	TGTGCCATCAGGCCTGGACAGTACACTGAAGCTTTCTTT	CAIRPGQYTEAFF
TRBV20-1	.	.	TRBJ2-1	TGCAGTGCGAGACTTATAAATGAGCAGTTCTTC	CSARLINEQFF
TRBV5-4	.	few	TRBJ2-3	TGTGCCAGCAGCTTGGACGCGCGGGGAAGCACAGATACGCAGTATTTT	CASSLDARGSTDTQYF
TRBV2	.	few	TRBJ2-7	TGTGCCAGCAGGGACGAGACGGTAGGACAGAACGAGCAGTACTTC	CASRDETVGQNEQYF
TRBV28	TRBD1	.	TRBJ1-5	TGTGCCAGCAGGGACAGGGGTAGTCGTCAGCCCCAGCATTTT	CASRDRGSRQPQHF
TRBV1	.	.	TRBJ2-7	TGCACCAGCAGCTTCCCACCCGGGACTAGATACGAGCAGTACTTC	CTSSFPPGTRYEQYF
TRBV10-3	TRBD1	.	TRBJ1-2	TGTGCCATCAGTGAGTCAAAAGCGACAGGGCTTGGCTACACCTTC	CAISESKATGLGYTF
TRBV7-9	.	.	TRBJ2-7	TGTGCCAGCAGCTTAGGGTCTAGCGTCTCCTACGAGCAGTACTTC	CASSLGSSVSYEQYF
TRBV5-1	.	.	TRBJ1-2	TGCGCCAGCAGCTTGGTCGGTACCAACTATGGCTACACCTTC	CASSLVGTNYGYTF
TRBV7-8	.	.	TRBJ2-7	TGTGCTAGCAAGGAGAGGCCGGCATACGAGCAGTACTTC	CASKERPAYEQYF
TRBV19	.	.	TRBJ1-2	TGTGCCAGTAGTGTTACATCGAACTATGGCTACACCTTC	CASSVTSNYGYTF
TRBV6-5	.	.	TRBJ1-3	TGTGCCAGCAAACAGCTCTCTGGAAACACCATATATTTT	CASKQLSGNTIYF
TRBV15	.	.	TRBJ1-1	TGTGCCACCAGCAGAGGAGTGGACACTGAAGCTTTCTTT	CATSRGVDTEAFF
TRBV6-4	TRBD1	.	TRBJ2-2	TGTGCCAGCAGACAGGGGGCGGACACCGGGGAGCTGTTTTTT	CASRQGADTGELFF
TRBV28	TRBD1	.	TRBJ1-5	TGTGCCAGCAGTGGACCGACAGGGGGGAACAATCAGCCCCAGCATTTT	CASSGPTGGNNQPQHF
TRBV2	TRBD2	.	TRBJ2-3	TGTGCCAGCAGACCCCGACTAGCGCGTACAGATACGCAGTATTTT	CASRPRLARTDTQYF
TRBV27	.	few	TRBJ2-2	TGTGCCAGCAGTTATCGAGCCGCGGGGTCGAACACCGGGGAGCTGTTTTTT	CASSYRAAGSNTGELFF
TRBV14	.	.	TRBJ1-2	TGTGCCAGCAGCCAAGGGACAGAAGCTAACTATGGCTACACCTTC	CASSQGTEANYGYTF
TRBV5-5	.	.	TRBJ2-3	TGTGCCAGCAGCTTGTGGGGCCCCCGAGGGACTTTCCACCAGGGTACGCAGTATTTT	CASSLWGPRGTFHQGTQYF